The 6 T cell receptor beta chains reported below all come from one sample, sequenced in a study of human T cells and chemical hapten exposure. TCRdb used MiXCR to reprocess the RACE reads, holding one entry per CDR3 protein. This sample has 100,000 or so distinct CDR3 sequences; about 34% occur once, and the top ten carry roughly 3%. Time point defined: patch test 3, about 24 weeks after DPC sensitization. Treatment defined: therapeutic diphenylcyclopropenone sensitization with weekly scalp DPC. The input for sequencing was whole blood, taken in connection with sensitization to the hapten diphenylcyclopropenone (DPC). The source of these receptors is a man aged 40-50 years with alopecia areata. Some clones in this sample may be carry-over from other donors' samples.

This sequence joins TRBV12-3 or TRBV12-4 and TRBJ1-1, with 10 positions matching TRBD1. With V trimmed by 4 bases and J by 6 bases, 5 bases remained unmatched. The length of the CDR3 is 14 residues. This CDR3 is CASSSRDRGPEAFF. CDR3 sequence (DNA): TGTGCCAGCAGTTCCCGGGACAGGGGCCCTGAAGCTTTCTTT.

CDR3 coding DNA: TGTGCCAGCAGTGATCCACTTCCGGGACTAGCGGGAGTAAATGAGCAGTTCTTC. Its protein is CASSDPLPGLAGVNEQFF. V gene TRBV6-1 combines with J gene TRBJ2-1; 14 bases align to TRBD2. Germline CDR1 is MNHNS and CDR2 is SASEGT. The CDR3 covers 18 residues. With V trimmed by 3 bases and J by 7 bases, 11 bases remained unmatched.

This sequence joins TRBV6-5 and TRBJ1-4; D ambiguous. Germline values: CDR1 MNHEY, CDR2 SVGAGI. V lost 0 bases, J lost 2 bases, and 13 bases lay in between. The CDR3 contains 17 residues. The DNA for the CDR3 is TGTGCCAGCAGTTACTCGCACGTCAGGTCTACTAATGAAAAACTGTTTTTT. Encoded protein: CASSYSHVRSTNEKLFF.

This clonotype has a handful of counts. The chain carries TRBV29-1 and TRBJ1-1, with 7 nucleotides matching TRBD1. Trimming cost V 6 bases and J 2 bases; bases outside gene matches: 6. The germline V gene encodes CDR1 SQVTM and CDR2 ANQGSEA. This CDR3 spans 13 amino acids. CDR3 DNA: TGCAGCGTAGCCGGGACAGTCAACACTGAAGCTTTCTTT. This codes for CSVAGTVNTEAFF.

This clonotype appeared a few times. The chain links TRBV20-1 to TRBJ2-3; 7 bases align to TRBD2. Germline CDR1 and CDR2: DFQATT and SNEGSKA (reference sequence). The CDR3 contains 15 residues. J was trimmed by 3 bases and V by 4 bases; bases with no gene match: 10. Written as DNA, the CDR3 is TGCAGTGCTACTCTTACGGCGGGAGAGACAGATACGCAGTATTTT. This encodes CSATLTAGETDTQYF.

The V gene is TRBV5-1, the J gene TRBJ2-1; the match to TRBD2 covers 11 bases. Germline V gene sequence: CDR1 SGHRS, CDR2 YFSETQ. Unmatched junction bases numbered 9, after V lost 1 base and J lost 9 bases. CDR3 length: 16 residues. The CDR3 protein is CASSLQPTSGSGEQFF. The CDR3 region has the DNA TGCGCCAGCAGCTTGCAACCAACTAGCGGGAGCGGTGAGCAGTTCTTC.